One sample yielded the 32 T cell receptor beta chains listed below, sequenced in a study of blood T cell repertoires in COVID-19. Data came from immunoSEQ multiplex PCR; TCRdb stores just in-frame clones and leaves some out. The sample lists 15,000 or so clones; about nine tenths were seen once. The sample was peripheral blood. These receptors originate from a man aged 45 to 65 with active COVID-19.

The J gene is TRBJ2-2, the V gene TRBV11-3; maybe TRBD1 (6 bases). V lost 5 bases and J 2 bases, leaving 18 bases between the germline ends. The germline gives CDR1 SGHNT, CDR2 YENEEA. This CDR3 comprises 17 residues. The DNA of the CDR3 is TGTGCCAGCAGCCCCTCCCGGGCAGGGGTTAACACCGGGGAGCTGTTTTTT. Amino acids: CASSPSRAGVNTGELFF. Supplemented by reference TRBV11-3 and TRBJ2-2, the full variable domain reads EAGVVQSPRYKIIEKKQPVAFWCNPISGHNTLYWYLQNLGQGPELLIRYENEEAVDDSQLPKDRFSAERLKGVDSTLKIQPAELGDSAVYLCASSPSRAGVNTGELFFGEGSRLTVL.

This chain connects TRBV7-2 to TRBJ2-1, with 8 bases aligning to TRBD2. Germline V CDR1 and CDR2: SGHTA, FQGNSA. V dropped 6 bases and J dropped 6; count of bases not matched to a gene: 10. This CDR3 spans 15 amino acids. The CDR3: CASSFPGLEGNEQFF. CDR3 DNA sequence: TGTGCCAGCAGTTTCCCGGGACTAGAGGGCAATGAGCAGTTCTTC.

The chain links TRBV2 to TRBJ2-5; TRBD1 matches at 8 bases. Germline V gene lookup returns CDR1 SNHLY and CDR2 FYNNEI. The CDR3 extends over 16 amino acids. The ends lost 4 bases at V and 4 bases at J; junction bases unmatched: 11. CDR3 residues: CASSAGWTGRLETQYF. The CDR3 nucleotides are TGTGCCAGCAGTGCAGGCTGGACAGGGAGGTTAGAGACCCAGTACTTC. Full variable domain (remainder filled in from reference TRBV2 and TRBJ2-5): EPEVTQTPSHQVTQMGQEVILRCVPISNHLYFYWYRQILGQKVEFLVSFYNNEISEKSEIFDDQFSVERPDGSNFTLKIRSTKLEDSAMYFCASSAGWTGRLETQYFGPGTRLLVL.

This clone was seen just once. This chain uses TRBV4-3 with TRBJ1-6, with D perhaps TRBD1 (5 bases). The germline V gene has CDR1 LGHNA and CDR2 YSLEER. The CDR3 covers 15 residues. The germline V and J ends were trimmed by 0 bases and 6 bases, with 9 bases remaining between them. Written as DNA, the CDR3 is TGCGCCAGCAGCCAAGATGGCAGGGTTAATTCACCCCTCCACTTT. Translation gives CASSQDGRVNSPLHF.

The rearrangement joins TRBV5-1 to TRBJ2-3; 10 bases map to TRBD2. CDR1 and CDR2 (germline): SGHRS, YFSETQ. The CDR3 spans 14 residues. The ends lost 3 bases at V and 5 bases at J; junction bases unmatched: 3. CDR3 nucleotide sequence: TGCGCCAGCAGCTGGGGGACTAGCGAAGATACGCAGTATTTT. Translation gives CASSWGTSEDTQYF.

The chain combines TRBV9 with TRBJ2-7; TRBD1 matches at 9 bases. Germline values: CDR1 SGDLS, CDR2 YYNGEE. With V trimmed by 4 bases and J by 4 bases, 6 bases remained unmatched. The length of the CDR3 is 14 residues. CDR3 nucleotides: TGTGCCAGCAGCCTCAGCGGGACAGGGTACGAGCAGTACTTC. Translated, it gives CASSLSGTGYEQYF.

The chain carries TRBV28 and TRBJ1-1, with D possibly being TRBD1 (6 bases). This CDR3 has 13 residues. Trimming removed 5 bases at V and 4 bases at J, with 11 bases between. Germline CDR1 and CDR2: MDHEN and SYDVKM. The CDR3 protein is CASSDRWATEAFF. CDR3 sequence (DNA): TGTGCCAGCAGTGACAGGTGGGCCACTGAAGCTTTCTTT.

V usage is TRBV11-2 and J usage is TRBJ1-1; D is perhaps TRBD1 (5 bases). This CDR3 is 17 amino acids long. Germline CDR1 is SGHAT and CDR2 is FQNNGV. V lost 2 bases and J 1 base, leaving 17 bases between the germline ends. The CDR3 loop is CASSLNLRGRGNTEAFF. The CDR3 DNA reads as TGTGCCAGCAGCTTAAATTTAAGGGGTCGCGGGAACACTGAAGCTTTCTTT.

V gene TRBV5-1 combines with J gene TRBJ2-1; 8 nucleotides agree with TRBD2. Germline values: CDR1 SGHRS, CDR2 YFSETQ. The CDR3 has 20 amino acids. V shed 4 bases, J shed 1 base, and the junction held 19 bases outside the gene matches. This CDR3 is CASSRSRGLGILGSYNEQFF. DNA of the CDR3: TGCGCCAGCAGCCGTTCCAGGGGACTAGGAATTCTCGGGTCCTACAATGAGCAGTTCTTC.

CDR3 nucleotide sequence: TGTGCCAGAACCTCAAATTGCAGTAAGGGGGCCCCCACTAATGAAAAACTGTTTTTT. Amino acid sequence: CARTSNCSKGAPTNEKLFF. The chain recombines TRBV27 with TRBJ1-4, with TRBD1 identical over 7 bases. V lost 9 bases to trimming and J lost 2 bases; unmatched junction nucleotides: 21. Germline V gives CDR1 MNHEY, CDR2 SMNVEV (reference sequence). The CDR3 totals 19 residues.

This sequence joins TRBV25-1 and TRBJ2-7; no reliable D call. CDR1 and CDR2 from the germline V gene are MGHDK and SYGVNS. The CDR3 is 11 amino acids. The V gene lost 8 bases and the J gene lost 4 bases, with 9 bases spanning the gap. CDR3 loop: CASLDSYEQYF. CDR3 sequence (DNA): TGTGCCAGCTTAGACTCTTACGAGCAGTACTTC.

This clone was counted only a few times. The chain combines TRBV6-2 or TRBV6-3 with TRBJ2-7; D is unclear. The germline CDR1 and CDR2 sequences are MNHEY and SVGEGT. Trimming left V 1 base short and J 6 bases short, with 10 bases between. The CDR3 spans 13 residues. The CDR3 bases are TGTGCCAGCAGTTACTATCAGATCGCCGAGCAGTACTTC. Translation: CASSYYQIAEQYF.

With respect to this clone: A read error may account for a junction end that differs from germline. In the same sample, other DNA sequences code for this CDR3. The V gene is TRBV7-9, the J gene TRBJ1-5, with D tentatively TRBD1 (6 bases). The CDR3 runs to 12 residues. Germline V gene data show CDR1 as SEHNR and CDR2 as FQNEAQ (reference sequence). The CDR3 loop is CASATGNQPQHF. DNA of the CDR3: TGCGCCAGCGCCACAGGGAATCAGCCCCAGCATTTT.

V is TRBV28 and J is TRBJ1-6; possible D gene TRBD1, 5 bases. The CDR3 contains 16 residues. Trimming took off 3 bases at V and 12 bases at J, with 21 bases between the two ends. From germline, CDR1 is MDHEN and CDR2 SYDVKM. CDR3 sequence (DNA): TGTGCCAGCAGTTTTAGGCAGGGAAGAGGACCGAGACCCCTCCACTTT. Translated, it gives CASSFRQGRGPRPLHF.

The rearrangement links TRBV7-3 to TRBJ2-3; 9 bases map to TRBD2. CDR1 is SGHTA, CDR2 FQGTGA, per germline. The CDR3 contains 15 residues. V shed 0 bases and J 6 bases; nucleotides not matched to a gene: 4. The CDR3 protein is CASSLTAGGLDTQYF. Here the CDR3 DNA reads TGTGCCAGCAGCTTAACAGCGGGAGGACTGGATACGCAGTATTTT.

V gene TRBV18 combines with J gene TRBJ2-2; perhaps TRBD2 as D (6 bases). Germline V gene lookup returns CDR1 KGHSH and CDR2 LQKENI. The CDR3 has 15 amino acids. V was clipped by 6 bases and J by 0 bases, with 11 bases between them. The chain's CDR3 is CASSLGTANTGELFF. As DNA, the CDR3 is TGTGCCAGCTCTCTCGGGACTGCGAACACCGGGGAGCTGTTTTTT.

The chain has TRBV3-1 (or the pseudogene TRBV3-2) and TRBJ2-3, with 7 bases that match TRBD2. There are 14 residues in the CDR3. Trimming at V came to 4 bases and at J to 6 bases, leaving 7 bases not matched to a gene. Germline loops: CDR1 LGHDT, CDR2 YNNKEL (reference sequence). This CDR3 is CASSLLGEGDTQYF. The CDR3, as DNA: TGTGCCAGCAGCCTCCTAGGGGAGGGGGATACGCAGTATTTT.

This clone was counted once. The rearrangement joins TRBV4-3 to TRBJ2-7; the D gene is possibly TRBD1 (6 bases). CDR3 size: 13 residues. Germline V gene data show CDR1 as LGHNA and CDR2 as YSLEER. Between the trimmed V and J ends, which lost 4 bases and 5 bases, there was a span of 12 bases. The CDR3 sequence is CASSLAGVNEQYF. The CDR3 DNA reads TGCGCCAGCAGCCTAGCAGGGGTGAACGAGCAGTACTTC.

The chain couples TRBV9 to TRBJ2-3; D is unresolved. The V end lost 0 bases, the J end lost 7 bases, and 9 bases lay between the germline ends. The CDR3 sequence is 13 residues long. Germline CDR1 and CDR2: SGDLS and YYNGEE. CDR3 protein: CASSVAGTYTQYF. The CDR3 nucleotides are TGTGCCAGCAGCGTAGCTGGTACTTATACGCAGTATTTT.

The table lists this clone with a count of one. The CDR3 is CASNWGEDTEAFF. The DNA for the CDR3 is TGTGCCAGCAACTGGGGAGAGGACACTGAAGCTTTCTTT. V is TRBV18 and J is TRBJ1-1; D remains ambiguous. Germline-derived CDR1 and CDR2 are KGHSH and LQKENI. The ends were cut back, 8 bases at V and 3 bases at J, with 13 bases in the middle. This CDR3 has 13 amino acids. Using reference TRBV18 and TRBJ1-1 for the parts outside the CDR3, the full variable domain is NAGVMQNPRHLVRRRGQEARLRCSPMKGHSHVYWYRQLPEEGLKFMVYLQKENIIDESGMPKERFSAEFPKEGPSILRIQQVVRGDSAAYFCASNWGEDTEAFFGQGTRLTVV.

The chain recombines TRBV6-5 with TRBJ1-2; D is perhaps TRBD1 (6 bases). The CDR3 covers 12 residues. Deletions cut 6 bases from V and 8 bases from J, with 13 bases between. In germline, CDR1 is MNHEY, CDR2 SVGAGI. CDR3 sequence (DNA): TGTGCCAGCAGAGCTACAGGGTTCGGCTACACCTTC. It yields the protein CASRATGFGYTF.

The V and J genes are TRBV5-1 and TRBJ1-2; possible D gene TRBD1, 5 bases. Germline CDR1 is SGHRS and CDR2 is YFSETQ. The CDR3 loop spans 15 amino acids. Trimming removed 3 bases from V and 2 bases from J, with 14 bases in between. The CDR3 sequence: CASSSSLGGNYGYTF. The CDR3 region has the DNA TGCGCCAGCAGCTCCTCGTTGGGGGGGAACTATGGCTACACCTTC.

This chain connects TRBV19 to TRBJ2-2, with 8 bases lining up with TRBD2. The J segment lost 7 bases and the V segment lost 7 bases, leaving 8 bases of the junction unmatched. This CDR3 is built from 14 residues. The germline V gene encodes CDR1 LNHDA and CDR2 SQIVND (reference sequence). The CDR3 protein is CASNPAGGVGELFF. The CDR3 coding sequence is TGTGCCAGTAACCCCGCCGGGGGGGTCGGGGAGCTGTTTTTT.

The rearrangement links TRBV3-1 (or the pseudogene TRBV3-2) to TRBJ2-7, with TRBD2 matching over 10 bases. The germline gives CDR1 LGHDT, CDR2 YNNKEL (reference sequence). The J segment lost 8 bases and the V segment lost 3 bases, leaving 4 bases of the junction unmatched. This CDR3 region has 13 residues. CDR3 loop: CASSQPSGRQQYF. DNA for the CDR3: TGTGCCAGCAGCCAGCCTAGCGGGAGACAGCAGTACTTC.

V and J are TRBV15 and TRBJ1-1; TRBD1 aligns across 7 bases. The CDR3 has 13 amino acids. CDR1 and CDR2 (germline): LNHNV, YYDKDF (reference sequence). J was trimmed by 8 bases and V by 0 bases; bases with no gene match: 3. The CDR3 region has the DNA TGTGCCACCAGCAGAGAAAGACAGGGAGAAGCTTTCTTT. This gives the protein CATSRERQGEAFF.

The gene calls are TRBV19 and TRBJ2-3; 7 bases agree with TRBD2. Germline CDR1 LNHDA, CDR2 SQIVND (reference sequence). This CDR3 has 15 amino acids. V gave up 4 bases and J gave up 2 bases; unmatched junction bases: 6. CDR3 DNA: TGTGCCAGTAGTAAGTGGGAGGGCCCCACAGATACGCAGTATTTT. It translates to CASSKWEGPTDTQYF.

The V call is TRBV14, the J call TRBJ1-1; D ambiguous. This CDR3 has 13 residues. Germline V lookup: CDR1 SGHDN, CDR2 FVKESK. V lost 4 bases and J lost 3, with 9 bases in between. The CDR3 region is CASSPGLDTEAFF. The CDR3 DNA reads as TGTGCCAGCAGCCCCGGTTTGGACACTGAAGCTTTCTTT.

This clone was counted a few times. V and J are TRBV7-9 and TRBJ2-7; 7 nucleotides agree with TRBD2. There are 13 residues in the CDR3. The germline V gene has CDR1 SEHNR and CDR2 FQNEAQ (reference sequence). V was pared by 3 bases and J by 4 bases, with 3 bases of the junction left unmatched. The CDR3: CASSFTSEYEQYF. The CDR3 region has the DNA TGTGCCAGCAGCTTTACTAGCGAGTACGAGCAGTACTTC.

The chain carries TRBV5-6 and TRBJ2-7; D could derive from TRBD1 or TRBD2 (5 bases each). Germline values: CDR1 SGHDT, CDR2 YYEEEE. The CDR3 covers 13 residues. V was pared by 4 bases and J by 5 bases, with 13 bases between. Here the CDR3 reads CASSLGRSDEQYF. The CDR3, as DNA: TGTGCCAGCAGCCTGGGACGTAGCGACGAGCAGTACTTC. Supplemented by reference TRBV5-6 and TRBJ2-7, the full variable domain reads DAGVTQSPTHLIKTRGQQVTLRCSPKSGHDTVSWYQQALGQGPQFIFQYYEEEERQRGNFPDRFSGHQFPNYSSELNVNALLLGDSALYLCASSLGRSDEQYFGPGTRLTVT.

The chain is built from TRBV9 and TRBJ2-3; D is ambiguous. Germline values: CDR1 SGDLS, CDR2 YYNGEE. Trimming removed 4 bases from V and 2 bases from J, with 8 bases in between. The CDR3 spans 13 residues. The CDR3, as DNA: TGTGCCAGCAGCCCGTTCCTCACAGATACGCAGTATTTT. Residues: CASSPFLTDTQYF. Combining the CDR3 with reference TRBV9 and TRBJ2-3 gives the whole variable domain DSGVTQTPKHLITATGQRVTLRCSPRSGDLSVYWYQQSLDQGLQFLIQYYNGEERAKGNILERFSAQQFPDLHSELNLSSLELGDSALYFCASSPFLTDTQYFGPGTRLTVL.

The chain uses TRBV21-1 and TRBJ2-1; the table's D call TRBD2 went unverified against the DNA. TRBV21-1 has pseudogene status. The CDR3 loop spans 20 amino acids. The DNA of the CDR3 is TGTGCCAGCAGCAAAGCAGGTAGCGGGAGGGTTTTCGGGAGCCACAATGAGCAGTTCTTC. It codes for CASSKAGSGRVFGSHNEQFF.

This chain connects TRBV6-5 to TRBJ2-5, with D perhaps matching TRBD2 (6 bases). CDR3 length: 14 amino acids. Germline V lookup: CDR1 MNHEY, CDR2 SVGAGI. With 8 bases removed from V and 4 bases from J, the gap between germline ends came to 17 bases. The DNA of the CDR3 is TGTGCCAGCGCTAAGGACTACCGGGGAGAGACCCAGTACTTC. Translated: CASAKDYRGETQYF.